The 20 T cell receptor beta chains presented below share a single source sample, sequenced in a study of tumor and adjacent non-tumor tissue in lung cancer. No cell sorting was done before RNA was extracted from the tissue. Distant lung tissue was collected more than 3 cm away from the tumor edge. The library came from three nested PCR rounds adapted from ARM-PCR protocols. TCRdb reanalysed the multiplex PCR reads using MiXCR and keeps one entry per CDR3 protein. The data hold 90,000 to 110,000 distinct CDR3 sequences, with under 65% observed a single time. The sample was distant non-tumor lung tissue. The receptors stem from a man aged 60 to 69 with non-small cell lung cancer.

Comments on this clonotype: The germline gene is not matched at one end of the junction; a read error may be the cause. The chain joins TRBV28 to TRBJ1-1, with D hard to call. The germline gives CDR1 MDHEN, CDR2 SYDVKM. The CDR3 spans 12 residues. The CDR3 nucleotides read TGTGCCAGCAGAGTGGGGAGCACTGAAGTTTTCTTT. Its translation is CASRVGSTEVFF.

The V call is TRBV7-6, the J call TRBJ2-1, with D unresolved. The CDR3 is 15 residues long. Germline CDR1 and CDR2: SGHVS and FNYEAQ. Trimming removed 0 bases at V and 4 bases at J, with 10 bases between. CDR3 coding DNA: TGTGCCAGCAGCTTAGCGTTCGGCTCATACAATGAGCAGTTCTTC. Translating gives CASSLAFGSYNEQFF.

This clonotype was seen ten or more times. The rearrangement uses TRBV6-2 or TRBV6-3 and TRBJ1-1; no clear D gene. The CDR3 runs to 11 residues. The germline V gene encodes CDR1 MNHEY and CDR2 SVGEGT. Trimming cost V 5 bases and J 3 bases, with 4 bases left between them. The CDR3: CASSRDTEAFF. The CDR3 region has the DNA TGTGCCAGCAGTAGGGACACTGAAGCTTTCTTT.

This chain's CDR3 is CASSPPVARQTPHDTEAFF. The CDR3 DNA reads as TGTGCCAGTAGCCCACCCGTGGCGAGACAGACTCCTCATGACACTGAAGCTTTCTTT. The chain has TRBV5-6 and TRBJ1-1, with D maybe TRBD1 (5 bases). This CDR3 has 19 residues. Germline assignment: CDR1 SGHDT and CDR2 YYEEEE. Trimming took off 8 bases at V and 3 bases at J, with 32 bases between the two ends.

As for this clonotype: A much bigger clone sits one base away, suggesting this may be a read error. V is TRBV6-1 and J is TRBJ1-2; D unresolved. Germline-derived CDR1 and CDR2 are MNHNS and SASEGT. The CDR3 has 15 residues. The CDR3 sequence is CASSEEGGSNYVYTF. DNA of the CDR3: TGTGCCAGCAGTGAAGAGGGCGGGTCTAACTATGTCTACACCTTC.

This clonotype was picked up many times. V and J are TRBV5-1 and TRBJ2-1; tentative D call: TRBD2 (5 bases). This CDR3 has 15 residues. Germline CDR1 reads SGHRS; CDR2 reads YFSETQ. Trimming took off 6 bases at V and 5 bases at J, with 18 bases between the two ends. The CDR3: CASMVGVVKNNEQFF. CDR3 nucleotides: TGCGCCAGCATGGTCGGGGTAGTGAAAAACAATGAGCAGTTCTTC.

The chain combines TRBV28 with TRBJ1-1; D is undetermined. The germline V gene has CDR1 MDHEN and CDR2 SYDVKM. V was shortened by 7 bases and J by 6 bases, with 15 bases between the two germline ends. This CDR3 contains 13 residues. The CDR3, as DNA: TGTGCCAGCATTTACCCCATGTCCGCTGAAGCTTTCTTT. Encoded protein: CASIYPMSAEAFF.

On this clonotype itself: The junction and the germline gene differ at one end; a read error may be behind it. The chain recombines TRBV5-5 with TRBJ1-6; 7 nucleotides line up with TRBD1. Germline values: CDR1 SGHKS, CDR2 YYEKEE (reference sequence). CDR3 length: 15 residues. As DNA, the CDR3 is TGTGCCAGCAGCCCTAGACAGGGACCTAATTCATCCCTCCACTTT. This translates into CASSPRQGPNSSLHF.

V gene TRBV19 combines with J gene TRBJ2-1; TRBD2 matches 12 bases. CDR1 is LNHDA and CDR2 is SQIVND in the germline V gene (reference sequence). The CDR3 sequence is 16 residues long. With V trimmed by 0 bases and J by 8 bases, 5 bases remained unmatched. As DNA, the CDR3 is TGTGCCAGTAGTATAGATCGGTGGACTAGCGGGGATGAGCAGTTCTTC. Protein sequence: CASSIDRWTSGDEQFF.

This clonotype was seen a handful of times. Compared with germline, one end of the junction differs, possibly owing to a read error. The V and J genes are TRBV4-3 and TRBJ1-1, with a weak D call TRBD1 (6 bases). This CDR3 region has 16 residues. Looked up from germline, CDR1 is LGHNA and CDR2 is YSLEER. The DNA of the CDR3 is TGCGCCAGCAGCCAAGACACACAGGGCCCGAACATTGAAGCTTTCTTT. It encodes CASSQDTQGPNIEAFF.

The rearrangement links TRBV6-5 to TRBJ1-1, with D hard to call. Trimming removed 2 bases at V and 7 bases at J, with 11 bases between. The CDR3 is made up of 13 amino acids. Germline lookup yields CDR1 MNHEY and CDR2 SVGAGI. CDR3 nucleotide sequence: TGTGCCAGCAGTTACCCGGTCGGAGGTGAAGCTTTCTTT. The encoded protein is CASSYPVGGEAFF.

This clonotype was counted many times. The chain combines TRBV5-1 with TRBJ2-2; D not resolved. With 1 base removed from V and 2 bases from J, the gap between germline ends came to 3 bases. Germline-derived CDR1 and CDR2 are SGHRS and YFSETQ. The CDR3 covers 13 residues. In nucleotides, the CDR3 is TGCGCCAGCAGCTTGCTTAACACCGGGGAGCTGTTTTTT. Protein sequence: CASSLLNTGELFF.

Remarks on this clonotype: An end of the junction differs from the germline gene, which may be a read error. V gene TRBV29-1 combines with J gene TRBJ2-1, with 9 bases aligning to TRBD1. The CDR3 consists of 14 residues. Germline CDR1 and CDR2: SQVTM and ANQGSEA. The CDR3 loop is CIVVTGGSVGEHFF. Here the CDR3 DNA reads TGCATCGTCGTGACAGGGGGGTCCGTTGGTGAGCACTTCTTC.

As for this clonotype: This may arise from a read error, as a much more abundant clone is one base away. This chain connects TRBV6-6 to TRBJ1-1, with D perhaps TRBD1 (5 bases). Germline CDR1 reads MNHNY; CDR2 reads SVGAGI (reference sequence). CDR3 size: 15 residues. The ends were cut back, 1 base at V and 4 bases at J, with 13 bases in the middle. The CDR3 sequence: CASSYLVSGFTEAFF. The CDR3 DNA follows: TGTGCCAGCAGTTACTTAGTCTCAGGGTTCACTGAAGCTTTCTTT.

This clonotype was seen repeatedly, ten times or more. The chain couples TRBV12-3 or TRBV12-4 to TRBJ1-5, with D possibly being TRBD1 (5 bases). The V end was cut by 4 bases, the J end by 5 bases, with 15 bases between. The CDR3 is made up of 15 amino acids. CDR3 residues: CASSSPPRADQPQHF. As DNA, the CDR3 is TGTGCCAGCAGTTCCCCCCCCAGGGCTGATCAGCCCCAGCATTTT.

About this clonotype: Germline and junction disagree at one end, which may indicate a read error. The gene calls are TRBV29-1 and TRBJ2-3, with TRBD1 matching over 7 bases. This CDR3 comprises 16 residues. Germline loops: CDR1 SQVTM, CDR2 ANQGSEA. For the CDR3, the DNA is TGCAGTGTTGAGGGCATAGGGGGCGGGTTGGCAGATACGCAGTATTTT. Amino acid sequence: CSVEGIGGGLADTQYF.

The chain combines TRBV2 with TRBJ1-4; 11 nucleotides agree with TRBD1. V trimming: 5 bases; J trimming: 7 bases; junction bases outside the gene matches: 9. Per the germline V gene, CDR1 is SNHLY and CDR2 is FYNNEI. CDR3 size: 16 residues. The CDR3, as DNA: TGTGCCAGCAGTATCGGACAGGGGGCGGGAGGTGAAAAACTGTTTTTT. Amino acid sequence: CASSIGQGAGGEKLFF.

With regard to this clonotype: A much larger clone differs by one base, so this may be a read error. This sequence joins TRBV20-1 and TRBJ2-4; a possible D gene is TRBD1 (5 bases). The CDR3 spans 13 residues. Per germline, CDR1 DFQATT and CDR2 SNEGSKA (reference sequence). V lost 6 bases to trimming and J lost 6 bases, with 15 bases between them. The CDR3 bases are TGCAGTGCCCACTGGACAAGGGGAAACATTCAGTACTTC. Protein sequence: CSAHWTRGNIQYF.

As regards this clonotype: A read error is likely, as this CDR3 ends without the conserved phenylalanine or tryptophan. This sequence joins TRBV7-9 and TRBJ2-1; D is unclear. The CDR3 length is 14 residues. In germline, CDR1 is SEHNR, CDR2 FQNEAQ (reference sequence). V lost 5 bases and J lost 7, with 15 bases in between. CDR3 residues: CASSRSVGPNEQFS. The DNA for the CDR3 is TGTGCCAGCAGCAGATCGGTGGGTCCTAATGAGCAGTTCTCT.

On this clonotype itself: This could be a read error, since a much larger clone is one nucleotide away. The CDR3 is CASSLSRTTFIMNIEAFF. The CDR3, as DNA: TGTGCCAGCAGCTTGTCCAGGACTACGTTTATAATGAACATTGAAGCTTTCTTT. The chain carries TRBV5-5 and TRBJ1-1; D unresolved. The length of the CDR3 is 18 residues. The germline V gene encodes CDR1 SGHKS and CDR2 YYEKEE (reference sequence).